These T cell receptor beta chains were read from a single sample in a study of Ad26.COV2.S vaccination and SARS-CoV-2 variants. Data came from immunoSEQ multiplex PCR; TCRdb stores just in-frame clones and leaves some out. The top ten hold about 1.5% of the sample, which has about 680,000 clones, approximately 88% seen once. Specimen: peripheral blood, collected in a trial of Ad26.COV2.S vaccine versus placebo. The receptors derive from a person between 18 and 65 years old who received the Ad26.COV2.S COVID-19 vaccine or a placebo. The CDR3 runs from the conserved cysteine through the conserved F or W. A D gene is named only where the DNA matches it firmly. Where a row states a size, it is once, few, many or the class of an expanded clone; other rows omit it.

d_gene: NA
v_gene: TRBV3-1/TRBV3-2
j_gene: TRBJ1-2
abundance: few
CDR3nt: TGTGCCAGCAGCCAAGGAGCAGCGTACTATGGCTACACCTTC
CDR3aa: CASSQGAAYYGYTF

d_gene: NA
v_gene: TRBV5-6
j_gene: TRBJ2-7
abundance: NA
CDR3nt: TGTGCCAGCAGCTTAGCTTCCGGGGCATCCTACGAGCAGTACTTC
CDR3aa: CASSLASGASYEQYF

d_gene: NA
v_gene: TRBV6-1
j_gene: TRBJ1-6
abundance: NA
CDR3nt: TGTGCCAGCAGTGAAGCGCTTCGGGGGGTGGGCAATTCACCCCTCCACTTT
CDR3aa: CASSEALRGVGNSPLHF

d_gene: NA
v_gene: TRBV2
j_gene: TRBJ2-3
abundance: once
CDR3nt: TGTGCCAGCAGTCGGGACGGAGGGAGCACAGATACGCAGTATTTT
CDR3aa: CASSRDGGSTDTQYF

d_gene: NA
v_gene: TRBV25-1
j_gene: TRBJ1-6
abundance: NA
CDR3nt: TGTGCCAGCAGTGACCCCGGGGCAGGTTCACCCCTCCACTTT
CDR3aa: CASSDPGAGSPLHF

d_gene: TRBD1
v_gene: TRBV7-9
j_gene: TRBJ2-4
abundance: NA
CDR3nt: TGTGCCAGCAGCTCAACAGGGGTCCCCAAAAACATTCAGTACTTC
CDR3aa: CASSSTGVPKNIQYF

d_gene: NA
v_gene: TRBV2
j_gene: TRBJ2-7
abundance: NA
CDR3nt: TGTGCCAGTACTACCGGGACACTTAACTACGAGCAGTACTTC
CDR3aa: CASTTGTLNYEQYF

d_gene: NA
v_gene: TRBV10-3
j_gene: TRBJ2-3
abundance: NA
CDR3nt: TGTGCCACTAGCGTCTCGGAGGATACGCAGTATTTT
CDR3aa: CATSVSEDTQYF

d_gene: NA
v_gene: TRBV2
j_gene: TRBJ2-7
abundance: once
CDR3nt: TGTGCCAGCAGTGAAGGTCGATTACCCTACGAGCAGTACTTC
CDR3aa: CASSEGRLPYEQYF

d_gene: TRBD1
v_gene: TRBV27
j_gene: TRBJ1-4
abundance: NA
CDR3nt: TGTGCCAGCAGTTCTGGACAGGGGGCCGGGTACGAAAAACTGTTTTTT
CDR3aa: CASSSGQGAGYEKLFF

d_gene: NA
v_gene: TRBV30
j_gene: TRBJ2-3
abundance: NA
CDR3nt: TGTGCCTGGGAAGCGGAGCCCACAGATACGCAGTATTTT
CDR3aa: CAWEAEPTDTQYF

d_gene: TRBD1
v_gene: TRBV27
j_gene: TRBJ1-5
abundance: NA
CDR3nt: TGTGCCAGCAGTTTCGGGACAGGGAGGTATCAGCCCCAGCATTTT
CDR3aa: CASSFGTGRYQPQHF

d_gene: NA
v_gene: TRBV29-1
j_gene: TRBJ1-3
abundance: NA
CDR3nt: TGCAGCGTTGAGGGCTTTGGGGGGGCTGGAAACACCATATATTTT
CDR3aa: CSVEGFGGAGNTIYF

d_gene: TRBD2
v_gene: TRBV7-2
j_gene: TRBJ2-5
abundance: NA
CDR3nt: TGTGCCAGCAGCTCCAGCGGGGCCCAGGCGACCCAGTACTTC
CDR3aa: CASSSSGAQATQYF

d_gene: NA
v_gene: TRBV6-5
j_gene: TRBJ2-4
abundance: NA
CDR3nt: TGTGCCAGCAGTTACTCGGAGCTAGCCAAAAACATTCAGTACTTC
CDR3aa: CASSYSELAKNIQYF

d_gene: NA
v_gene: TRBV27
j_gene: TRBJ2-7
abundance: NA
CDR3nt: TGTGCCAGCAGTTTACCCGGGGGATACGAGCAGTACTTC
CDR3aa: CASSLPGGYEQYF

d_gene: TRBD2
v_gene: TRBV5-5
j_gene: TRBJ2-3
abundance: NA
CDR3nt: TGTGCCAGCAGCTTGACTAGCGGGGGCGCAGATACGCAGTATTTT
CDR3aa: CASSLTSGGADTQYF

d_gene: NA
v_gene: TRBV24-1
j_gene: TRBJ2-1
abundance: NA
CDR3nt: TGTGCCACCAGCTTTCCGGATAGCTCCTACAATGAGCAGTTCTTC
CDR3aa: CATSFPDSSYNEQFF

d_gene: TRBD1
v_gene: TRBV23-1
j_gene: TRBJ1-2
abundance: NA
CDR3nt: TGCGCCAGCAGTCAATACCCCCCGGACAGGGGGGGTAACTATGGCTACACCTTC
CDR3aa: CASSQYPPDRGGNYGYTF

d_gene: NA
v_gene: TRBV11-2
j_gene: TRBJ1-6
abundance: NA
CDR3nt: TGTGCCAGCAGCTTAGCTGGGACTTATAATTCACCCCTCCACTTT
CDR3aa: CASSLAGTYNSPLHF

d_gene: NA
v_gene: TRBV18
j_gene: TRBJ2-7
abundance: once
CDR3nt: TGTGCCAGCTCACCATACGAATCCTACGAGCAGTACTTC
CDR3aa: CASSPYESYEQYF

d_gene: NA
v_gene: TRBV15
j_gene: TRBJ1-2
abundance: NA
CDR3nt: TGTGCCACCAGCAGTCAGAACTATGGCTACACCTTC
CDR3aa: CATSSQNYGYTF

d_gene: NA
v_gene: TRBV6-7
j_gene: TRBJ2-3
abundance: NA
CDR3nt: TGTGCCAGCAGTTACGAGGTGGGGCCCACAGATACGCAGTATTTT
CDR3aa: CASSYEVGPTDTQYF

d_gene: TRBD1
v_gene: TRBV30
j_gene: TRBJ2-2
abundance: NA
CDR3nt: TGTGCCTGGAGTTTGGACAGGGGAGGCACCGGGGAGCTGTTTTTT
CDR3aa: CAWSLDRGGTGELFF

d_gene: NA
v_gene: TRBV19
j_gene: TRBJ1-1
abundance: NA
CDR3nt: TGTGCCAGTAGCCAGGGGAAAAGGACTGAAGCTTTCTTT
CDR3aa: CASSQGKRTEAFF

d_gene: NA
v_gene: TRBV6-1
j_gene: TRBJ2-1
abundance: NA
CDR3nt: TGTGCCAGCAGTGTAAATCGGGGACCAGGATCGGATGAGCAGTTCTTC
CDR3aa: CASSVNRGPGSDEQFF

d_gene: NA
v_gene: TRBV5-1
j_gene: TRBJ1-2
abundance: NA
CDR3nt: TGCGCCAGCAGCCCCGGATGGGAGGGAGACTATGGCTACACCTTC
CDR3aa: CASSPGWEGDYGYTF

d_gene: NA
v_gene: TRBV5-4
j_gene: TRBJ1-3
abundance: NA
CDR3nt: TGTGCCAGCAGCAATGGGGCCCAACCCTCCCCCTCTGGAAACACCACATATTTT
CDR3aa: CASSNGAQPSPSGNTTYF

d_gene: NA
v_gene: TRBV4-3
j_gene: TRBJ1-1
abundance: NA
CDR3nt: TGCGCCAGCAGCCCGGCCGGGACATCGAACACTGAAGCTTTCTTT
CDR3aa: CASSPAGTSNTEAFF

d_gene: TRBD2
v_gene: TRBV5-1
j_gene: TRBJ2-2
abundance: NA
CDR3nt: TGCGCCAGCAGCTTGGGACTAGCGGGAGCGAACACCGGGGAGCTGTTTTTT
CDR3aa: CASSLGLAGANTGELFF

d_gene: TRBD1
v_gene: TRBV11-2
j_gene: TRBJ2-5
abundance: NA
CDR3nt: TGTGCCAGCAGCGGACAGACAGGGTGGGGAGAGACCCAGTACTTC
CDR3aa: CASSGQTGWGETQYF